This TCR beta chain was recovered during a study of T cell repertoires in cytomegalovirus infection. Findings and limits, study-wide: Ex vivo responses were dominated by HLA-C-restricted CMV-specific TCR beta clonotypes.

Via MiXCR, TCRdb re-called the reads, giving one row per CDR3 protein. The repertoire holds fewer than 400,000 distinct CDR3 sequences, with approximately 18% as singletons. This clonotype was counted ten times or more. Its antigen remains unidentified. The V and J ends lost 10 bases and 3 bases respectively, with 19 bases between them. This CDR3 region has 14 residues. The germline CDR1 and CDR2 sequences are MNHEY and SVGEGT. This sequence joins TRBV6-2 or TRBV6-3 and TRBJ2-7; a possible D gene is TRBD2 (6 bases). The sequencing input was PBMCs. The sequence was collected from a human donor in good health (CMV status not recorded). Some clones in this sample may be carry-over from other donors' samples. CDR3 nucleotide sequence: TGTGCCATCAAGAAAGCGGGTGATTTCTACGAGCAGTACTTC. Its protein product is CAIKKAGDFYEQYF.